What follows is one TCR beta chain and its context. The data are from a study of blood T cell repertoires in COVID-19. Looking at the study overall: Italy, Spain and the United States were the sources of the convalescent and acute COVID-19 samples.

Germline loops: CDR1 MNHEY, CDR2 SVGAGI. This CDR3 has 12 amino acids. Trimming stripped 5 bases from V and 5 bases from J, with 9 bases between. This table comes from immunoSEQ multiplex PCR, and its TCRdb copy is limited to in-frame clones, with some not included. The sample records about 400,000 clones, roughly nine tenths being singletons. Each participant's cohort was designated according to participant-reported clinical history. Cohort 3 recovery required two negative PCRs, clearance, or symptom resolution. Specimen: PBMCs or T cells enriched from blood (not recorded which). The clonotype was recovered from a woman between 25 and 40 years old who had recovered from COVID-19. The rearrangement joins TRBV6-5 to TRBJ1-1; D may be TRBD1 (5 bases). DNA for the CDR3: TGTGCCAGCAGTCCCGGGGGGACTGAAGCTTTCTTT. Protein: CASSPGGTEAFF.